This TCR beta chain was retrieved from a study of cytomegalovirus exposure and HLA in healthy donors. Points on this clone: As yet, its antigen is unknown.

Separate from the approximately 670-subject first cohort was the approximately 130-subject validation cohort, to which the donors belonged. The study, taken as a whole, reports: According to a subsequent analysis, TCR clusters from the first cohort were inclined to appear together in the 110 or so validation repertoires.

Germline V gives CDR1 MNHEY, CDR2 SMNVEV (reference sequence). The CDR3 extends over 14 amino acids. The trim removed 5 bases at V and 4 bases at J, leaving 5 bases unmatched. TCRdb's table, derived via immunoSEQ multiplex PCR, lists solely in-frame clones and lacks some. This sample yields about 170,000 clones, of which less than 90% are seen a single time; about 2.3% belongs to the top ten. The clonotype originates from a woman aged 18-30 years in good health and CMV-seronegative. The rearrangement links TRBV27 to TRBJ1-2, with TRBD1 matching over 9 bases. Sequenced sample: PBMCs. The DNA of the CDR3 is TGTGCCAGCAGTCACAGGGGGCGAACCTATGGCTACACCTTC. Translating it yields CASSHRGRTYGYTF.